What follows are 16 T cell receptor beta chains derived from one specimen sequenced in a study of T cells in Graves' hyperthyroidism and ophthalmopathy. Researchers took RNA transcripts and amplified the TCR beta CDR3 regions from them. A first-round RT-PCR of the TCR CDR3 used the HTBI primer set. MiXCR was run by TCRdb on the multiplex PCR reads, yielding one entry per CDR3 protein. In the table there are 550,000 to 700,000 distinct CDR3 sequences, about half of which are singletons. The sequencing input was peripheral blood or thyroid tissue (not recorded which). The receptor source for this set is an adult woman with Graves' disease, either hyperthyroidism or ophthalmopathy (not recorded which).

This clonotype was recorded once. This chain connects TRBV7-9 to TRBJ1-4; 12 nucleotides line up with TRBD1. In germline, CDR1 is SEHNR, CDR2 FQNEAQ (reference sequence). The CDR3 runs 16 residues. Unmatched junction bases numbered 9, after V lost 6 bases and J lost 7 bases. The CDR3 spells CASSPRDRGRSEKLFF. The DNA of the CDR3 is TGTGCCAGCAGTCCCCGGGACAGGGGGCGAAGTGAAAAACTGTTTTTT.

This clonotype was detected ten times or more. The chain has TRBV20-1 and TRBJ1-2; 10 bases match TRBD1. The V and J ends lost 5 bases and 4 bases, in that order; junction bases with no gene match: 13. This CDR3 comprises 16 residues. CDR1 and CDR2 from the germline V gene are DFQATT and SNEGSKA (reference sequence). CDR3 loop: CSAQDRGVNRGYGYTF. The CDR3 bases are TGCAGTGCTCAGGACAGGGGGGTTAACCGGGGCTATGGCTACACCTTC.

The chain is built from TRBV29-1 and TRBJ1-4, with D possibly matching TRBD1 (5 bases). The CDR3 runs 12 residues. CDR1 is SQVTM, CDR2 ANQGSEA, per germline. Trimming stripped 7 bases from V and 4 bases from J, with 10 bases between. In DNA form, the CDR3 reads TGCAGCGCGGGACGGCGTAATGAAAAACTGTTTTTT. It specifies CSAGRRNEKLFF.

This clonotype was detected many times. The rearrangement uses TRBV9 and TRBJ2-7; possible D gene TRBD2, 5 bases. Trimming stripped 1 base from V and 6 bases from J, with 14 bases between. This CDR3 region has 14 residues. CDR1 and CDR2 from the germline V gene are SGDLS and YYNGEE. The CDR3 protein is CASSVNGVVGEQYF. Here the CDR3 DNA reads TGTGCCAGCAGCGTAAACGGGGTGGTTGGCGAGCAGTACTTC.

This clonotype appeared many times. The chain's CDR3 is CASSELQGINNSPLHF. CDR3 sequence (DNA): TGTGCCAGCAGTGAGCTCCAGGGGATTAATAATTCACCCCTCCACTTT. The chain employs TRBV2 and TRBJ1-6, with D possibly matching TRBD1 (6 bases). Trimming shortened V by 3 bases and J by 5 bases, and 14 bases separated the two germline ends. The germline V gene has CDR1 SNHLY and CDR2 FYNNEI. This CDR3 is 16 amino acids long.

This clonotype was observed many times. This sequence joins TRBV5-1 and TRBJ1-5; 7 bases agree with TRBD1. Germline assignment: CDR1 SGHRS and CDR2 YFSETQ. V lost 4 bases and J lost 5; bases outside the gene matches: 6. This CDR3 is built from 14 residues. CDR3 sequence (DNA): TGCGCCAGCAGCGTTGGGACAGACGATCAGCCCCAGCATTTT. Translation gives CASSVGTDDQPQHF.

This clonotype was picked up many times. The J gene is TRBJ2-7, the V gene TRBV11-2; 7 bases are shared with TRBD2. Germline V CDR1 and CDR2: SGHAT, FQNNGV. V shed 5 bases, J shed 6 bases, and the junction held 13 bases outside the gene matches. The CDR3 is made up of 15 amino acids. The CDR3 sequence is CASSATVAGSFEQYF. CDR3 DNA: TGTGCCAGCAGCGCAACCGTAGCGGGTAGCTTCGAGCAGTACTTC.

This clonotype was counted a single time. A much bigger clone sits one base away, suggesting this may be a read error. J is TRBJ2-7 and V is TRBV20-1; the match to TRBD2 covers 7 bases. The CDR3 has 15 residues. Germline V gene data show CDR1 as DFQATT and CDR2 as SNEGSKA (reference sequence). The CDR3 DNA reads TGCAGTGCTAGAGAGGCGGGAGTTTACCCCTACAAGCAGTACTTC. Protein sequence: CSAREAGVYPYKQYF.

Comments on this clonotype: The germline gene is not matched at one end of the junction; a read error may be the cause. The chain couples TRBV4-3 to TRBJ2-5; the D gene is possibly TRBD2 (5 bases). The CDR3 has 15 residues. CDR1 is LGHNA and CDR2 is YSLEER in the germline V gene. The chain's CDR3 is CASIRADYHQETQCF. CDR3 in DNA: TGCGCCAGCATTAGGGCCGACTATCATCAAGAGACCCAGTGCTTC.

The V gene is TRBV7-8, the J gene TRBJ2-6; D uncertain. The germline gives CDR1 SGHVS, CDR2 FQNEAQ. The CDR3 has 19 amino acids. V lost 2 bases, J lost 2 bases, and 19 bases lay in between. CDR3 nucleotides: TGTGCCAGCAGCTTACTCCGGGCCCCAACACCCCCTGGGGCCAACGTCCTGACTTTC. The encoded protein is CASSLLRAPTPPGANVLTF.

In this sample, this clonotype turned up many times. The gene calls are TRBV20-1 and TRBJ2-7; tentatively, D is TRBD2 (5 bases). Germline V lookup: CDR1 DFQATT, CDR2 SNEGSKA (reference sequence). Trimming stripped 3 bases from V and 2 bases from J, with 14 bases between. The CDR3 is 14 amino acids. CDR3 sequence (DNA): TGCAGTGCTAGTGGTACGGGAAAGCCCTACGAGCAGTACTTC. Amino acids: CSASGTGKPYEQYF.

This clonotype was detected only a few times. An end of the junction differs from the germline gene, which may be a read error. The V gene is TRBV30, the J gene TRBJ1-4; D unresolved. The CDR3 is 14 residues long. Germline V lookup: CDR1 GTSNPN, CDR2 SVGIG (reference sequence). The CDR3 region has the DNA TGTGCCTGGAGTGAAAGCAAAACTTATGAAAAACTGTTTTTT. As protein: CAWSESKTYEKLFF.

Comments on this clonotype: This sequence may be a read error, since a much larger clone differs from it by one base. This chain joins TRBV7-9 and TRBJ2-5; 8 nucleotides line up with TRBD1. Germline assignment: CDR1 SEHNR and CDR2 FQNEAQ (reference sequence). V lost 1 base, J lost 1 base, and 2 bases stayed unmatched. This CDR3 region has 15 residues. As DNA, the CDR3 is TGTGCCAGCAGCTTAGACGGACAGGGCCAAGAGACCCAGTACTTC. Protein product: CASSLDGQGQETQYF.

This clonotype was recorded many times. This chain joins TRBV11-2 and TRBJ2-7, with 9 bases matching TRBD2. V lost 5 bases, J lost 3 bases, and 5 bases stayed unmatched. The V gene's germline CDR1 is SGHAT and CDR2 FQNNGV. The CDR3 is 14 amino acids. CDR3: CASSPRTSDYEQYF. CDR3 sequence (DNA): TGTGCCAGCAGCCCTCGGACTAGCGACTACGAGCAGTACTTC.

Ten or more counts support this clonotype. In nucleotides, the CDR3 is TGTGCCAGCAGCCCTCAGACAGGGGTCAATCAGCCCCAGCATTTT. Translation: CASSPQTGVNQPQHF. The V and J genes are TRBV7-2 and TRBJ1-5, with 8 bases that match TRBD1. The CDR3 sequence is 15 residues long. Per germline, CDR1 SGHTA and CDR2 FQGNSA. The ends lost 5 bases at V and 3 bases at J; junction bases unmatched: 6.

This clonotype was found many times. Here the CDR3 omits its conserved ending phenylalanine or tryptophan, so a read error is the likely source. It is unclear where the CDR3 begins or ends on the DNA, so no DNA is shown, and the CDR3 is as TCRdb lists it. The chain recombines TRBV9 with TRBJ1-2; the D call in the table, TRBD1, was not verified against the DNA. The germline gives CDR1 SGDLS, CDR2 YYNGEE. The CDR3 spans 9 amino acids, including both terminal residues. CDR3 in amino acids: CASFRGFPS.